A single sample gave rise to the 8 T cell receptor beta chains below, sequenced in a study of CD8 T cells in Susac syndrome. A quantity of about 0.5 to 1 ug RNA underwent reverse transcription using random hexamers. TCRdb fed the immunoSEQ multiplex PCR reads into MiXCR, producing one record per CDR3 protein. The sample includes 150,000 to 200,000 distinct CDR3 sequences, about 91% of them seen just once. What was sequenced was CD4+ T cells from PBMCs. The receptors derive from a human donor in good health.

The chain carries TRBV10-2 and TRBJ1-2, with 8 bases matching TRBD1. There are 13 residues in the CDR3. Trimming took 11 bases from V and 0 from J; bases not matched to a gene: 5. CDR1 WSHSY and CDR2 SAAADI come from the germline V gene. The CDR3 DNA sequence: TGCGCCGGGGCAGGGGGCGCTAACTATGGCTACACCTTC. Protein: CAGAGGANYGYTF.

This sequence joins TRBV19 and TRBJ1-6; perhaps TRBD1 as D (5 bases). Trimming took off 7 bases at V and 0 bases at J, with 16 bases between the two ends. Per germline, CDR1 LNHDA and CDR2 SQIVND (reference sequence). The CDR3 loop spans 17 amino acids. Written as DNA, the CDR3 is TGTGCCAGTACCAACGCGGCAGGGTCCTCCTATAATTCACCCCTCCACTTT. Translation gives CASTNAAGSSYNSPLHF. Full variable domain (missing parts from reference TRBV19 and TRBJ1-6): DGGITQSPKYLFRKEGQNVTLSCEQNLNHDAMYWYRQDPGQGLRLIYYSQIVNDFQKGDIAEGYSVSREKKESFPLTVTSAQKNPTAFYLCASTNAAGSSYNSPLHFGNGTRLTVT.

The chain uses TRBV21-1 and TRBJ2-1; the D call TRBD1 from the table was never checked on the DNA. TRBV21-1 is reported as a pseudogene. The CDR3 is 15 amino acids. The CDR3 region has the DNA TGTGCCAGCAGCAAGGGGGATGACCCCGGCGATGAGCAGTTCTTC. Translating gives CASSKGDDPGDEQFF.

The V and J genes are TRBV7-9 and TRBJ1-2, with D unresolved. The CDR3 is 13 residues long. V was cut by 0 bases and J by 8 bases, with 10 bases left in between. Looked up from germline, CDR1 is SEHNR and CDR2 is FQNEAQ (reference sequence). The CDR3 sequence: CASSLAPGPGYTF. In DNA, the CDR3 is TGTGCCAGCAGCTTAGCGCCCGGACCGGGCTACACCTTC.

The chain joins TRBV28 to TRBJ1-2; no reliable D call. V was pared by 3 bases and J by 8 bases, with 19 bases between. The germline gives CDR1 MDHEN, CDR2 SYDVKM. The CDR3 loop spans 15 amino acids. The CDR3 reads CASSFSSVSQYGYTF. The CDR3 nucleotides read TGTGCCAGCAGTTTTTCCTCAGTCAGCCAGTACGGCTACACCTTC.

The V and J genes are TRBV6-2 or TRBV6-3 and TRBJ1-5; 10 bases map to TRBD1. CDR1 is MNHEY and CDR2 is SVGEGT in the germline V gene. The J segment lost 5 bases and the V segment lost 0 bases, leaving 10 bases of the junction unmatched. This CDR3 is built from 18 residues. CDR3 residues: CASSYSLTRTGGDQPQHF. The CDR3, as DNA: TGTGCCAGCAGTTACTCGTTGACCCGGACAGGGGGAGATCAGCCCCAGCATTTT.

The gene calls are TRBV7-8 and TRBJ2-7; 7 nucleotides align to TRBD1. CDR3 length: 14 amino acids. Looked up from germline, CDR1 is SGHVS and CDR2 is FQNEAQ. V lost 6 bases to trimming and J lost 2 bases; unmatched junction nucleotides: 7. CDR3 nucleotides: TGTGCCAGCAGGGATCGGACAGGCCCCTACGAGCAGTACTTC. This encodes CASRDRTGPYEQYF.

The rearrangement uses TRBV18 and TRBJ2-1; 12 bases line up with TRBD2. Trimming removed 2 bases from V and 10 bases from J; junction bases left unmatched: 6. Germline V gene data show CDR1 as KGHSH and CDR2 as LQKENI. The CDR3 consists of 15 residues. CDR3 DNA: TGTGCCAGCTCACCAAGACTAGCGGGAGAAGGAGAGCAGTTCTTC. Translating it yields CASSPRLAGEGEQFF. Complete variable domain (other parts from reference TRBV18 and TRBJ2-1): NAGVMQNPRHLVRRRGQEARLRCSPMKGHSHVYWYRQLPEEGLKFMVYLQKENIIDESGMPKERFSAEFPKEGPSILRIQQVVRGDSAAYFCASSPRLAGEGEQFFGPGTRLTVL.